This T cell receptor beta chain came from a study of T cells in Graves' hyperthyroidism and ophthalmopathy. Study summary: Specimen type is peripheral blood, collected at initial diagnosis prior to any treatment.

Study-level results: Ophthalmopathy and stable hyperthyroidism were told apart by a 13 V-J model. Most thyroid clonotypes with frequency above 0.001 were detected in blood.

The diagnoses drew upon clinical symptoms, serum thyroxine and TRAb, thyroid ultrasound and orbital computed tomography. This clonotype showed up many times. Its antigen is not identified. CDR1 is MNHNS, CDR2 SASEGT, per germline. V shed 3 bases and J 6 bases; nucleotides not matched to a gene: 9. The CDR3 has 16 amino acids. The TCR beta CDR3 regions underwent amplification using RNA transcripts as the source. HTBI primers were employed in a first-round RT-PCR of the TCR CDR3. TCRdb reprocessed the multiplex PCR reads with MiXCR, giving one entry per CDR3 protein. This repertoire shows a few hundred thousand distinct CDR3 sequences, roughly an eighth found once; its top ten account for approximately 5.3%.

This TCR was sampled from a woman between 18 and 29 years old with Graves' hyperthyroidism. This rearrangement joins TRBV6-1 to TRBJ2-1; 9 bases line up with TRBD2. Sequenced sample: blood. The CDR3 sequence is CASSDVPGLASNEQFF. CDR3 nucleotides: TGTGCCAGCAGTGACGTGCCGGGACTAGCTAGCAATGAGCAGTTCTTC.